This TCR beta chain was found in a study of cytomegalovirus exposure and HLA in healthy donors. Study-wide results and caveats: CMV serostatus was the only recorded immune exposure for donors. It has been reported that TCR beta sequences accurately predicted the HLA-A and HLA-B alleles of most subjects.

The PCR ran on 60 Vbeta and 13 Jbeta primers. This table comes from immunoSEQ multiplex PCR, and its TCRdb copy is limited to in-frame clones, with some not included. The specimen's table records around 50,000 clones. The V and J ends lost 3 bases and 3 bases respectively, with 13 bases between them. The CDR3 extends over 15 amino acids. Germline V gene sequence: CDR1 SGHDT, CDR2 YYEEEE. Note on this clone: The antigen is not known.

This chain connects TRBV5-6 to TRBJ1-3; possible D gene TRBD1, 6 bases. This TCR derives from a female donor in good health and CMV-seronegative. Input material: PBMCs. CDR3 protein: CASSSRTRGGNTIYF. The CDR3 DNA sequence: TGTGCCAGCAGCTCTCGGACCAGGGGTGGAAACACCATATATTTT.